This TCR beta chain was recorded in a study of memory CD4+ T cells and cytomegalovirus serostatus (dated by TCRdb to between 2018 and 2020). Looking at the study overall: The cohort included about 33 healthy adults from Belgium, of whom 9 were CMV seropositive and about 25 were CMV seronegative. To replicate a published TCR-based CMV serostatus classifier, the study sequenced CD4+ memory TCRbeta repertoires from a Belgian cohort whose cytomegalovirus serostatus was known.

Single viable CD3+CD4+CD8-CD45RO+ cells were sorted as memory CD4+ T cells on a FACSAria II. CMV serostatus was determined using a Roche Elecsys assay that detects serum IgG against CMV pp150, pp28, p38 and p52. Once the samples were thawed, total CD4+ T cells were enriched through positive selection using CD4 magnetic microbeads. The samples came from a different study that was designed specifically to examine the CD4+ T cell memory repertoire. Following standard operating procedures, peripheral blood mononuclear cells were isolated and cryopreserved, while serum was kept at -80 degrees C. The staining used CD3-PerCP (BW264/56), CD4-APC (RPA-T4), CD45RO-PE (UCHT1) and CD8-Pacific Orange (3B5) antibodies, and Sytox blue was used to exclude non-viable cells. General conclusions and limits of the study: On the Belgian cohort, the classifier based on the original framework reached a median bootstrapped AUC of 0.95, with a 95% CI of 0.76-1.00. Unlike the original study, which covered naive and memory CD4+ and CD8+ populations, the Belgian study sequenced only CD4+CD45RO+ memory cells. Among the 150 to 200 previously reported CMV-associated TCRbeta sequences, 67 showed up in the CD4+ memory repertoires, with each one found in between one and five individuals. Results were interpreted as suggesting that the CMV-associated TCR signature is largely present in the CD4+ memory repertoire. For predicting CMV serostatus, the median bootstrapped AUC was approximately 0.95 using the original framework and 0.91 using a US-trained random forest.

The Quick-DNA Microprep Kit was used to extract genomic DNA from the sorted cells. Amplification of TCRbeta DNA was done with the immunoSEQ hsTCRbeta kit, following the protocol from the manufacturer. TCRbeta libraries were sequenced on an Illumina MiSeq instrument. Regarding the original processing steps: After out-of-frame sequences were removed, around 2,200,000 distinct TCRbeta sequences remained, averaging roughly 67,000 per individual. Two values were used to score each individual: the count of some 150 previously reported CMV-associated TCRbeta sequences and the total count of productive distinct TCRbeta sequences. A beta-binomial model was reimplemented in Python, and scikit-learn random forests with default parameters were trained on data from the US cohort. Classifier performance on the Belgian cohort was summarized as median AUC with percentile confidence intervals over 10,000 bootstrap iterations. TCRdb provides this immuneACCESS table in a form limited to in-frame rearrangements. Some clones are lacking; in checked studies, under half of them reflect an unresolved V gene, and why the rest are absent is not known. The D gene and trimming were derived from the DNA, and the V and J assignments and clone size from that table. The sample data list tens of thousands of clones, and more than 60% of these were observed just once. The ten largest make up just over 0.6% of the sample.

V loses 0 bases at its end and J loses 2 bases; junction bases beyond the gene matches: 7. In the germline V gene, CDR1 corresponds to LGHNA and CDR2 to YSLEER. CDR3 length: 18 amino acids, cysteine to phenylalanine. Of all the DNA, just the CDR3 is kept, 54 bases in frame from base 1. A remark on this clone: Its cognate antigen has yet to be identified. Nothing much larger sits one base from this clone, and base qualities are not available.

The receptor chain draws on TRBV4-3 and TRBJ2-3; 11 junctional bases match TRBD2. Sample: memory CD4+ T cells from blood. This receptor was identified in an adult in good health and CMV-seronegative. The CDR3 loop reads CASSQDLGTSGHTDTQYF. The nucleotide sequence is given as TGCGCCAGCAGCCAAGATCTTGGGACTAGCGGACACACAGATACGCAGTATTTT.